One T cell receptor beta chain is described in this entry. Antigen specificity is unknown. The V gene's germline CDR1 is WNHNN and CDR2 SYGVQD (reference sequence). V shed 3 bases and J shed 1 base, with 5 bases lying between them. The CDR3 extends over 13 amino acids. This record belongs to a study of cytomegalovirus exposure and HLA in healthy donors. The overall study: Genetic ancestry analysis placed approximately 78% of the roughly 400 donors that were genotyped in the Caucasian-associated cluster. Study observations and caveats: Analysis was carried out at a later point, and it linked a missense DCLRE1C variant to TCR beta V- and J-gene trimming. Earlier analysis found most TCR beta V segments productive about 87% or about 30% of the time.

A multiplex PCR was run with 60 Vbeta primers and 13 Jbeta primers. Here immunoSEQ multiplex PCR was the method, and the copy in TCRdb shows in-frame clones only, minus some. In the table there are about 130,000 clones, around 74% of which are singletons. The sequenced sample was PBMCs. The chain uses TRBV10-1 and TRBJ2-3; D gene uncertain. This receptor was taken from a man in his forties in good health and CMV-seropositive. Written as DNA, the CDR3 is TGCGCCAGCAGTGATCTAGGCACAGATACGCAGTATTTT. Translated: CASSDLGTDTQYF.